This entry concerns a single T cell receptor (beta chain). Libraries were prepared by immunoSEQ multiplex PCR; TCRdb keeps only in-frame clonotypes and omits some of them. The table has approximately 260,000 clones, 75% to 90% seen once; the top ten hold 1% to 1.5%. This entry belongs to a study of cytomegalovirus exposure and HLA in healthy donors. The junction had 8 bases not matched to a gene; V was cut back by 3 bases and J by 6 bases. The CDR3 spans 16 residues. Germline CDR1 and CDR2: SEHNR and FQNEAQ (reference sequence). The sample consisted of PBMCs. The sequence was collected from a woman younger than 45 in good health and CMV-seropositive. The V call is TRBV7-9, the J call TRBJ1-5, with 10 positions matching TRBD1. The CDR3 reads CASSLDAGTGVQPQHF. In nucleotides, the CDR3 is TGTGCCAGCAGCTTGGATGCCGGGACAGGGGTTCAGCCCCAGCATTTT.